This section outlines one T cell receptor (beta chain) sequence together with its context. This receptor's antigen is unknown. A much larger clone lies one base from this, so it may be a read error. Library preparation used RT-PCR. The sequencer listed for this sample is Illumina HiSeq 2500. TCRdb cleaned the public reads at Q25 with fastp, built clones with MiXCR and kept in-frame beta chains. Every distinct CDR3 protein forms one entry, paired with its most common genes and DNA. This sample holds hundreds of thousands of distinct CDR3 sequences; 6.5% to 8% were observed only once. Roughly 13% of the sample is in the top ten clones. The record originates from a study of response to subunit inactivated influenza vaccine (dated by TCRdb to 2016 to 2018). Describing the broader study: Deep quantitative profiling of the T cell receptor repertoire was used in the study to follow responses to a trivalent subunit inactivated influenza vaccine.

Overall study results and their limits: The authors proposed that each seasonal influenza vaccination may bring in only a limited number of new T cells.

Specimen: PBMCs from blood, collected less than 30 months after vaccination. The receptor's source is a man between 50 and 69 years old who received an inactivated influenza vaccine. Donor details come from another sample of the same person, matched by shared clones.

The bases read TGCAGTGCTAGAGATCCCTTTCGGACCTCGAGGAACACTGAAGCTTTCTTT. Translation gives CSARDPFRTSRNTEAFF. The V and J segments used are TRBV20-1 and TRBJ1-1; too little of a D gene remains to name it. Counted from cysteine to phenylalanine, this CDR3 has 17 amino acids. The read is trimmed to its CDR3 DNA, 51 bases read in frame from base 1. The germline V gene (reference sequence) supplies CDR1 DFQATT and CDR2 SNEGSKA. V and J are truncated by 0 bases and 1 base respectively, leaving an intervening sequence of 18 bases.